One sample yielded the 18 T cell receptor beta chains listed below, sequenced in a study of blood T cells in healthy people across ages. Alongside a J-beta primer mix, a sample-barcoded 5' primer served in a second PCR lasting about 7 to 11 cycles. MiXCR, applied by TCRdb to the 5' RACE reads, yields one record per CDR3 protein. The data hold roughly 730,000 distinct CDR3 sequences, with 45% to 70% observed a single time. The source material was blood. These receptors were taken from a man aged 35 to 55 in good health.

The chain employs TRBV27 and TRBJ2-5; TRBD1 matches at 12 bases. V was pared by 8 bases and J by 4 bases, with 11 bases of the junction left unmatched. The CDR3 length is 16 residues. CDR1 MNHEY and CDR2 SMNVEV come from the germline V gene (reference sequence). The CDR3 protein is CASRSPGQGARETQYF. The CDR3 nucleotides are TGTGCCAGCCGATCTCCGGGACAGGGGGCCCGAGAGACCCAGTACTTC.

With respect to this clonotype: Germline and junction disagree at one end, which may indicate a read error. CDR3 DNA: TGTGCCGGCAGTCCGAGACAGGCGGGTGGCTACACCTTC. It is translated as CAGSPRQAGGYTF. The chain employs TRBV11-2 and TRBJ1-2; possible D gene TRBD1, 6 bases. The CDR3 is 13 residues long. From germline, CDR1 is SGHAT and CDR2 FQNNGV.

This clonotype showed up just a few times. This chain joins TRBV18 and TRBJ2-1, with TRBD1 as a possible D gene (6 bases). This CDR3 has 16 residues. Germline V gene lookup returns CDR1 KGHSH and CDR2 LQKENI. V lost 2 bases to trimming and J lost 3 bases, with 14 bases between them. DNA of the CDR3: TGTGCCAGCTCACCAGGGGGCAGGGCGGACTACAATGAGCAGTTCTTC. This encodes CASSPGGRADYNEQFF.

This clonotype was detected only a few times. The chain uses TRBV9 and TRBJ2-5; weak D call: TRBD2 (7 bases). Trimming left V 3 bases short and J 4 bases short, with 22 bases between. CDR1 and CDR2 (germline): SGDLS, YYNGEE. The CDR3 runs to 17 residues. The CDR3 spells CASSGLADRRLGETQYF. In nucleotides, the CDR3 is TGTGCCAGCAGCGGACTAGCAGACAGGCGTCTTGGAGAGACCCAGTACTTC.

The rearrangement uses TRBV28 and TRBJ1-2, with D possibly being TRBD1 (6 bases). The V end was cut by 7 bases, the J end by 2 bases, with 23 bases between. Per germline, CDR1 MDHEN and CDR2 SYDVKM. The CDR3 is 17 residues long. The CDR3 nucleotides read TGTGCCAGCATAAAAGTCAGGGGCCCCCTCCACAACTATGGCTACACCTTC. It specifies CASIKVRGPLHNYGYTF.

The chain links TRBV5-1 to TRBJ2-7, with 7 bases identical to TRBD1. The CDR3 spans 16 residues. CDR1 SGHRS and CDR2 YFSETQ come from the germline V gene. V trimming: 2 bases; J trimming: 5 bases; junction bases outside the gene matches: 13. This CDR3 is CASSFKSSDRAHEQYF. CDR3 bases: TGCGCCAGCAGCTTCAAGTCCTCCGACAGGGCCCACGAGCAGTACTTC.

V usage is TRBV9 and J usage is TRBJ2-5; TRBD2 aligns across 10 bases. Losses at the gene ends were 3 bases for V and 4 bases for J; bases not matched to a gene: 12. The CDR3 is made up of 17 amino acids. CDR1 is SGDLS, CDR2 YYNGEE, per germline. The CDR3 sequence: CASSATPGLAVIETQYF. DNA for the CDR3: TGTGCCAGCAGCGCAACCCCCGGACTAGCGGTAATAGAGACCCAGTACTTC.

This clonotype occurred a few times. J is TRBJ2-3 and V is TRBV12-3 or TRBV12-4; D gene ambiguous. There are 11 residues in the CDR3. The V gene lost 4 bases and the J gene lost 5 bases, with 4 bases spanning the gap. The CDR3 nucleotides are TGTGCCAGCAGTTCTGAAGATACGCAGTATTTT. Translated: CASSSEDTQYF.

The chain combines TRBV7-2 with TRBJ2-3, with 8 bases lining up with TRBD1. This CDR3 contains 13 residues. Germline trimming cut 1 base from V and 12 bases from J; bases unmatched to any gene: 6. The germline CDR1 and CDR2 sequences are SGHTA and FQGNSA. CDR3: CASSLDWTGLQYF. CDR3 coding DNA: TGTGCCAGCAGCTTAGATTGGACAGGGCTACAGTATTTT.

Only a few counts were recorded for this clonotype. This sequence joins TRBV11-3 and TRBJ2-5; either TRBD1 or TRBD2 may supply D (5 bases each). In germline, CDR1 is SGHNT, CDR2 YENEEA. V shed 5 bases and J shed 1 base, with 11 bases lying between them. This CDR3 has 14 residues. The CDR3 spells CASSLRDVQETQYF. The CDR3 nucleotides are TGTGCCAGCAGCCTAAGGGACGTCCAAGAGACCCAGTACTTC.

The rearrangement uses TRBV14 and TRBJ2-3; 8 bases are shared with TRBD1. Germline V gene sequence: CDR1 SGHDN, CDR2 FVKESK. Trimming removed 3 bases from V and 5 bases from J; junction bases left unmatched: 10. The CDR3 runs 16 residues. The DNA for the CDR3 is TGTGCCAGCAGCCACCATCGGACAGGGCTGAGAGATACGCAGTATTTT. Translation: CASSHHRTGLRDTQYF.

This clonotype was seen a handful of times. The V call is TRBV7-2, the J call TRBJ2-3; D is unclear. CDR1 is SGHTA, CDR2 FQGNSA, per germline. There are 15 residues in the CDR3. The ends were cut back, 0 bases at V and 2 bases at J, with 9 bases in the middle. This CDR3 reads CASSLAGFSTDTQYF. CDR3 in DNA: TGTGCCAGCAGCTTAGCGGGATTCTCCACAGATACGCAGTATTTT.

This clonotype has just a few counts. The rearrangement links TRBV3-1 to TRBJ2-1; 9 nucleotides line up with TRBD2. Germline V gene lookup returns CDR1 LGHDT and CDR2 YNNKEL (reference sequence). This CDR3 contains 15 residues. V was pared by 1 base and J by 11 bases, with 9 bases of the junction left unmatched. CDR3 sequence reads: CASSQGDSGSYKQFF. The CDR3 DNA follows: TGTGCCAGCAGCCAAGGGGATAGCGGGAGTTACAAGCAGTTCTTC.

The sample holds many counts of this clonotype. The gene calls are TRBV12-3 or TRBV12-4 and TRBJ2-1; D is possibly TRBD1 (6 bases). Between the trimmed V and J ends, which lost 10 bases and 4 bases, there was a span of 11 bases. This CDR3 comprises 12 residues. The CDR3 DNA is TGTGCCATTCGGACAGTATACAATGAGCAGTTCTTC. This translates into CAIRTVYNEQFF.

V usage is TRBV6-2 or TRBV6-3 and J usage is TRBJ2-1; possibly TRBD1 for D (5 bases). The J call may be faulty, since TRBJ2-7 better matches the DNA end. Germline V gene sequence: CDR1 MNHEY, CDR2 SVGEGT. The CDR3 has 12 residues. The CDR3 protein is CASRMGLNEQYF. The CDR3 nucleotides read TGTGCCAGCAGAATGGGGCTAAATGAGCAGTACTTC.

The V and J genes are TRBV29-1 and TRBJ1-5, with TRBD1 identical over 8 bases. The length of the CDR3 is 16 residues. Germline CDR1 and CDR2: SQVTM and ANQGSEA. V trimming: 6 bases; J trimming: 7 bases; junction bases outside the gene matches: 17. CDR3 sequence reads: CSVRTGLTGEGQPQHF. The DNA for the CDR3 is TGCAGCGTCCGGACAGGGCTGACAGGGGAGGGCCAGCCCCAGCATTTT.

This rearrangement joins TRBV10-3 to TRBJ1-2; D is ambiguous. CDR3 size: 15 residues. Looked up from germline, CDR1 is ENHRY and CDR2 is SYGVKD. The V end was cut by 7 bases, the J end by 1 base, with 16 bases between. The CDR3 nucleotides are TGTGCCATCACTGGAACAAACGGAGATAACTATGGCTACACCTTC. Translated, it gives CAITGTNGDNYGYTF.

This sequence joins TRBV15 and TRBJ2-3, with a weak D call TRBD1 (8 bases). The CDR3 is 16 residues long. Germline CDR1 reads LNHNV; CDR2 reads YYDKDF (reference sequence). Trimming took off 2 bases at V and 3 bases at J, with 15 bases between the two ends. The CDR3 region is CATSRTGGVLTDTQYF. The CDR3 nucleotides are TGTGCCACCAGCAGAACAGGGGGGGTCCTGACAGATACGCAGTATTTT.